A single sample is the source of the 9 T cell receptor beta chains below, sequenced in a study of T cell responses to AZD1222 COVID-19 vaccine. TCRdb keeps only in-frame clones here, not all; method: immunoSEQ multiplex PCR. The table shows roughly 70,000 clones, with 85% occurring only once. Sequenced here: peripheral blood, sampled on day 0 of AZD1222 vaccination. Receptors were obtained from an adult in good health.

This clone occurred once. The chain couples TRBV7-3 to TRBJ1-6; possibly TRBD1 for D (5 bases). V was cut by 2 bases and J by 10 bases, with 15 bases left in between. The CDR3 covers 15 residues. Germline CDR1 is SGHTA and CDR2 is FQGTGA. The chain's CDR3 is CASSLDSASGSPLHF. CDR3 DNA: TGTGCCAGCAGCTTAGACAGCGCCTCAGGATCACCCCTCCACTTT. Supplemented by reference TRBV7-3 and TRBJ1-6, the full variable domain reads GAGVSQTPSNKVTEKGKYVELRCDPISGHTALYWYRQSLGQGPEFLIYFQGTGAADDSGLPNDRFFAVRPEGSVSTLKIQRTERGDSAVYLCASSLDSASGSPLHFGNGTRLTVT.

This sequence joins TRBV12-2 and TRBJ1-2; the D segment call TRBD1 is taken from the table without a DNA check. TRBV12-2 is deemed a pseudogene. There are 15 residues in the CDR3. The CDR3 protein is CASPHISTGDYGYTF. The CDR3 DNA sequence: TGTGCAAGTCCCCATATATCTACAGGGGACTATGGCTACACCTTC.

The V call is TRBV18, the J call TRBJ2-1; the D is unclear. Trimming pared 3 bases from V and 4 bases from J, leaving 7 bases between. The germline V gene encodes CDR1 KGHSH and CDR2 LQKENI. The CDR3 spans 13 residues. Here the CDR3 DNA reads TGTGCCAGCTCACCCCCCACGTACAATGAGCAGTTCTTC. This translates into CASSPPTYNEQFF.

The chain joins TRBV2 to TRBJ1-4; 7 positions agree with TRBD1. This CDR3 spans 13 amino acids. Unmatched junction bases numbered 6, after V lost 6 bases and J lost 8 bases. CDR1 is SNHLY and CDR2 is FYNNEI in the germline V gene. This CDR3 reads CASSQGGGEKLFF. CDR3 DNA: TGTGCCAGCAGCCAGGGGGGGGGCGAAAAACTGTTTTTT.

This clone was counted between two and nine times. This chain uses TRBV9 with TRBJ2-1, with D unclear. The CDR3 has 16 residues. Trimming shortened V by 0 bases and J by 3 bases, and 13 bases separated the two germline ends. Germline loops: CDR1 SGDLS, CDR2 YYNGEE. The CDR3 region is CASSVASLASYNEQFF. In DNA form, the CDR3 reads TGTGCCAGCAGCGTAGCCAGCCTTGCGAGCTACAATGAGCAGTTCTTC. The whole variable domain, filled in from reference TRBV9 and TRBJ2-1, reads DSGVTQTPKHLITATGQRVTLRCSPRSGDLSVYWYQQSLDQGLQFLIQYYNGEERAKGNILERFSAQQFPDLHSELNLSSLELGDSALYFCASSVASLASYNEQFFGPGTRLTVL.

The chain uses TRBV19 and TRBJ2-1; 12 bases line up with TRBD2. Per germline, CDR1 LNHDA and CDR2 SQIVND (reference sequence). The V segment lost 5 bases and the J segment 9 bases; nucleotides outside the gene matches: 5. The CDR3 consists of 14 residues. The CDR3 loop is CASSLRTSGVEQFF. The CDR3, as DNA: TGTGCCAGTAGTCTGCGGACTAGCGGGGTTGAGCAGTTCTTC.

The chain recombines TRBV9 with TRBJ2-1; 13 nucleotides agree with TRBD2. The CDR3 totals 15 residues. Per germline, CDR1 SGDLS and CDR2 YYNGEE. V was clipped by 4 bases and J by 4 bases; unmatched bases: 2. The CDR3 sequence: CASSLGLAGYNEQFF. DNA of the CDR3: TGTGCCAGCAGCCTGGGACTAGCGGGGTACAATGAGCAGTTCTTC.

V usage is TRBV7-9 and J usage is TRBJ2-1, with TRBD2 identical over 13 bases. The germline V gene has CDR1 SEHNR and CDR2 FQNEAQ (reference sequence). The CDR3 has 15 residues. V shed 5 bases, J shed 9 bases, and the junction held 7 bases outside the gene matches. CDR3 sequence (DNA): TGTGCCAGCAGCCTCGGACTAGCGGGAGACGCTGAGCAGTTCTTC. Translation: CASSLGLAGDAEQFF. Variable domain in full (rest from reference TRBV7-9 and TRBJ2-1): DTGVSQNPRHKITKRGQNVTFRCDPISEHNRLYWYRQTLGQGPEFLTYFQNEAQLEKSRLLSDRFSAERPKGSFSTLEIQRTEQGDSAMYLCASSLGLAGDAEQFFGPGTRLTVL.

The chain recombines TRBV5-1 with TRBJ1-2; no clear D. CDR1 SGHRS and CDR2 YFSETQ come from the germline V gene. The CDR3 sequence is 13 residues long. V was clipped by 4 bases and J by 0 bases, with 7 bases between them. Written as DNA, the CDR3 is TGCGCCAGCAGCGTGGGGACTAACTATGGCTACACCTTC. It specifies CASSVGTNYGYTF.